This TCR beta chain derives from a study of T cell responses to AZD1222 COVID-19 vaccine. The study's findings and limits: Spike regions recognized by vaccine-associated CD4 TCRs spanned the protein, led by 160-218 and 743-854.

Clones were sequenced by immunoSEQ multiplex PCR, and TCRdb holds only the in-frame ones, with some missing. The sample has around 110,000 clones, 90% to 95% seen once. Trimming cost V 7 bases and J 3 bases, with 15 bases left between them. The germline V gene has CDR1 MDHEN and CDR2 SYDVKM. CDR3 length: 14 residues. To note about this clone: Its antigen is currently unknown.

Specimen: peripheral blood, collected on day 0 of AZD1222 vaccination. The chain combines TRBV28 with TRBJ1-2; tentatively, D is TRBD1 (5 bases). The TCR comes from an adult in good health. The CDR3 sequence: CASTSRDPHYGYTF. The CDR3 nucleotides are TGTGCCAGCACGTCCAGGGATCCCCACTATGGCTACACCTTC.